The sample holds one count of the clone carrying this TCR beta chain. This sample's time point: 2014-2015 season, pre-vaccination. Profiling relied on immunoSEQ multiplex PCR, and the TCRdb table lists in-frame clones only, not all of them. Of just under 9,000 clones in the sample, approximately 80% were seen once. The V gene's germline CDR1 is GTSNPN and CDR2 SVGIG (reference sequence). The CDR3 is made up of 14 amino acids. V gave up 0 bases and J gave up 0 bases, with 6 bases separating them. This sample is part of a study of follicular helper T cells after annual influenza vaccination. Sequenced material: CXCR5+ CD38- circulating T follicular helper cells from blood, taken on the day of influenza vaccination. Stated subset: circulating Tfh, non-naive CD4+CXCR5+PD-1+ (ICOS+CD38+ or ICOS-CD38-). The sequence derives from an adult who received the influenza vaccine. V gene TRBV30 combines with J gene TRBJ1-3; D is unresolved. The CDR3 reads CAWSVGGSGNTIYF. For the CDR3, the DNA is TGTGCCTGGAGTGTAGGCGGCTCTGGAAACACCATATATTTT.